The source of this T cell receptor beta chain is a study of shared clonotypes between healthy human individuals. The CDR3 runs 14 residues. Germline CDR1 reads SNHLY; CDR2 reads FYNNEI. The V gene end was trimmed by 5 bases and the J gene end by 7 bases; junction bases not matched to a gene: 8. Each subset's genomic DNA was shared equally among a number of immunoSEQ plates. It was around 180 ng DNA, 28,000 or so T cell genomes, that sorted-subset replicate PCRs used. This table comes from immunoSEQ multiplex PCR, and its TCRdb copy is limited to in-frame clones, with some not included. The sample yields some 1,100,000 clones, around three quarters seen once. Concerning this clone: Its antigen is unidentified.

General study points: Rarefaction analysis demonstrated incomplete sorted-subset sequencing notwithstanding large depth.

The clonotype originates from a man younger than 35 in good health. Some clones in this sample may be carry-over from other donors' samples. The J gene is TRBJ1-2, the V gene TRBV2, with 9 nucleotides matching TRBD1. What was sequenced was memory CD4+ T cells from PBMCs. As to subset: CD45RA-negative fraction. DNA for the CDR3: TGTGCCAGCAGTCCCGGGACAGGGATGGGTGGCTACACCTTC. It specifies CASSPGTGMGGYTF. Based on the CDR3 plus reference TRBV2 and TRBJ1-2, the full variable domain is EPEVTQTPSHQVTQMGQEVILRCVPISNHLYFYWYRQILGQKVEFLVSFYNNEISEKSEIFDDQFSVERPDGSNFTLKIRSTKLEDSAMYFCASSPGTGMGGYTFGSGTRLTVV.